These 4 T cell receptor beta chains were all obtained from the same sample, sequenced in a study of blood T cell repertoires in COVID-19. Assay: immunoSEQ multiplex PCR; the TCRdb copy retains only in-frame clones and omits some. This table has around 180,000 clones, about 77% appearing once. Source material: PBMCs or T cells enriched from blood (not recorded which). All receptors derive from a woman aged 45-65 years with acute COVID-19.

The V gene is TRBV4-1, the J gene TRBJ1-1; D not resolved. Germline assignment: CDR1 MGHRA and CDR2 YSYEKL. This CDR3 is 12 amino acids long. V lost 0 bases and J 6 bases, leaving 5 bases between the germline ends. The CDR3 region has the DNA TGCGCCAGCAGCCAAGAAAGCTCTGAAGCTTTCTTT. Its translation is CASSQESSEAFF.

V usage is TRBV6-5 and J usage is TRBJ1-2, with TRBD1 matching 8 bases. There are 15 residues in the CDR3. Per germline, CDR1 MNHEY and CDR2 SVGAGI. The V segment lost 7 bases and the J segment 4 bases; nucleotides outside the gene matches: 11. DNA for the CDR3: TGTGCCAGCACCCAAGGGGGGCAGGGGGCCTATGGCTACACCTTC. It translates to CASTQGGQGAYGYTF.

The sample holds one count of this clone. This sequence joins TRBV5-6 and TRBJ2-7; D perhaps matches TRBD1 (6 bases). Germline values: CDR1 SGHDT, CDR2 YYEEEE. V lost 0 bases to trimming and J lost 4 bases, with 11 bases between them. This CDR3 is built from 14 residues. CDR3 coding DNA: TGTGCCAGCAGCTTGGGGACAGCGAAATACGAGCAGTACGTC. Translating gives CASSLGTAKYEQYV.

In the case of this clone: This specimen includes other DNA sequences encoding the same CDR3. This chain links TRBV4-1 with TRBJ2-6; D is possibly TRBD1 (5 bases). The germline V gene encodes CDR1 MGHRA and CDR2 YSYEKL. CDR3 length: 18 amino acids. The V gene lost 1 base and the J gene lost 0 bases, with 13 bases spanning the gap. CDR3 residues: CASSQGGRGRSGANVLTF. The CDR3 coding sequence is TGCGCCAGCAGCCAAGGGGGAAGGGGCCGCTCTGGGGCCAACGTCCTGACTTTC.